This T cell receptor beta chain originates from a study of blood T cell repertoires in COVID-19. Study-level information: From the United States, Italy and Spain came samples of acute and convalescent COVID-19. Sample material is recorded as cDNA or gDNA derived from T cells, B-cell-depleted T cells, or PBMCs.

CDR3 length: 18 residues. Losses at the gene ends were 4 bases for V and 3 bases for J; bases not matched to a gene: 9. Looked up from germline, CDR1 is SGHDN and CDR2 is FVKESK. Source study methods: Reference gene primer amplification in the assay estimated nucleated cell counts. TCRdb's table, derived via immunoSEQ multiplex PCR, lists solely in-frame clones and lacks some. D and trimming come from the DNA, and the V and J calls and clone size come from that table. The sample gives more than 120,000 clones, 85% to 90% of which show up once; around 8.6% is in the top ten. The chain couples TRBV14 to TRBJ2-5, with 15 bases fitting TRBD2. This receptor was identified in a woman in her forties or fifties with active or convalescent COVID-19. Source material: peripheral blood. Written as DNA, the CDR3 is TGTGCCAGCAGCCCGCCGGGACTAGCGGGGGGCGCCGAAGAGACCCAGTACTTC. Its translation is CASSPPGLAGGAEETQYF.